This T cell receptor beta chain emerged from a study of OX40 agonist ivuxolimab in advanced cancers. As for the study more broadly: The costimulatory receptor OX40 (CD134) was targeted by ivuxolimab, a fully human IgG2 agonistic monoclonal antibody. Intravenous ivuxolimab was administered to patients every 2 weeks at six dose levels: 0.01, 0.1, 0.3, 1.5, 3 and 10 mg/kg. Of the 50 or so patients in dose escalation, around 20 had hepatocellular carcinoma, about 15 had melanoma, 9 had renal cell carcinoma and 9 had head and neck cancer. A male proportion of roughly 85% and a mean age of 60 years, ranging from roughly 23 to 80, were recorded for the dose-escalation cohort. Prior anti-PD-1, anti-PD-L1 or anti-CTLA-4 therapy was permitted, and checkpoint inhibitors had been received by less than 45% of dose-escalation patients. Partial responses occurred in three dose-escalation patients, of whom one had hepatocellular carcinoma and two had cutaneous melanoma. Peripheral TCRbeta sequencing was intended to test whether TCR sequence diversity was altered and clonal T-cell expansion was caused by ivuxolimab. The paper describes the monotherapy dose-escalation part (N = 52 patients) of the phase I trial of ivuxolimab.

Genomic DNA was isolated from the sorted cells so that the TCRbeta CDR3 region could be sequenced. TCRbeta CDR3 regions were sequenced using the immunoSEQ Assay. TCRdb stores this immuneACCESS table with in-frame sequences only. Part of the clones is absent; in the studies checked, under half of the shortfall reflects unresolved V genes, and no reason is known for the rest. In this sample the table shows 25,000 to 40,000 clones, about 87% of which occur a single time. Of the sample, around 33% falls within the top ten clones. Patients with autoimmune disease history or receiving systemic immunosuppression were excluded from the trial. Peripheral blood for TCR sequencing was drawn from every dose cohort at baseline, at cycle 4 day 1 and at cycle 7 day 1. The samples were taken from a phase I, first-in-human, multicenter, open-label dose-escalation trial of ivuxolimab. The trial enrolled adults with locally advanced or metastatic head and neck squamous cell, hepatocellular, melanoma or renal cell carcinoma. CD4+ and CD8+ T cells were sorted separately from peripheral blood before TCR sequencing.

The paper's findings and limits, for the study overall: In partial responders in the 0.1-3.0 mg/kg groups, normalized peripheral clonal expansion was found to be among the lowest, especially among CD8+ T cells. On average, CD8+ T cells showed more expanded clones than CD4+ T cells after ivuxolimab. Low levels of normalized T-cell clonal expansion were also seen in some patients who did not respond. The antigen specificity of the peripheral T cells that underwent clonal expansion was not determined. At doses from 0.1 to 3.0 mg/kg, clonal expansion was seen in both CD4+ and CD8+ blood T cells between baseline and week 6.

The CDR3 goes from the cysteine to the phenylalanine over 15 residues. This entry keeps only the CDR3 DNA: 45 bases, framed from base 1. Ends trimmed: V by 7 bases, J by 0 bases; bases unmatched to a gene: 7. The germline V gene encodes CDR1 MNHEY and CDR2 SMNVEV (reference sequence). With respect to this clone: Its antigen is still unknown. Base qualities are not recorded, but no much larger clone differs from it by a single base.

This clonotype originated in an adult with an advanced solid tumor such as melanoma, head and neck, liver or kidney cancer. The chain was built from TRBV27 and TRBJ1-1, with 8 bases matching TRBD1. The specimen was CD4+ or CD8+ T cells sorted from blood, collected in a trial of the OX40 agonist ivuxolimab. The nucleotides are TGTGCCAGCAACGACAGGGGACCAATGAACACTGAAGCTTTCTTT. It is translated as CASNDRGPMNTEAFF.